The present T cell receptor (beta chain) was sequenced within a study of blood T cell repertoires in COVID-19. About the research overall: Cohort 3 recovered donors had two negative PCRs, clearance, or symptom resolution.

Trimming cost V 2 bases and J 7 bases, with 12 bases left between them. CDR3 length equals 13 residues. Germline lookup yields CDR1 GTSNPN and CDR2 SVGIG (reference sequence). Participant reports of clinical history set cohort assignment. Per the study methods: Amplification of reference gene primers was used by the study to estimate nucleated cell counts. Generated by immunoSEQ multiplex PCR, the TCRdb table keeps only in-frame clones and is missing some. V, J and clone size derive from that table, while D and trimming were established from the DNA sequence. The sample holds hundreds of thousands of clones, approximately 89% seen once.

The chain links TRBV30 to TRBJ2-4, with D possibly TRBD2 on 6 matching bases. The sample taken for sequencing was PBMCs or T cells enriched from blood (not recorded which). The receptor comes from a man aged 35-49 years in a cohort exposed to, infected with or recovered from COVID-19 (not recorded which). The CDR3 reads CAWSPRLGNIQYF. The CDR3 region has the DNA TGTGCCTGGAGTCCACGACTAGGGAACATTCAGTACTTC.